A selection of T cell receptor beta chains follows, all from one sample in a study of T cell changes during pregnancy in multiple sclerosis. TCRdb's table, derived via immunoSEQ multiplex PCR, lists solely in-frame clones and lacks some. The table lists under 40,000 clones, roughly nine tenths of them singletons, with roughly 5% in the top ten. The material sequenced was peripheral blood, taken in the third trimester of pregnancy. These receptors all come from a female donor in good health, enrolled as a control in a pregnancy study. Both conserved end residues are part of each CDR3. A D gene is named only where the DNA matches it firmly. Not all rows give a size; the values are once, few, many and, for expanded clones, a class.

>-|TRBV19|TRBJ1-1|TRBD1
TGTGCCAGTAGTTTCAGCAGGGGGCAACTGAACACTGAAGCTTTCTTT
CASSFSRGQLNTEAFF
>-|TRBV9|TRBJ2-1|TRBD1
TGTGCCAGCAGCATTGATTCCGGGACAGGGGACACCAATGAGCAGTTCTTC
CASSIDSGTGDTNEQFF
>-|TRBV10-3|TRBJ2-1|TRBD1
TGTGCCATCAGGCCCGGACAGGGGGAGTACAATGAGCAGTTCTTC
CAIRPGQGEYNEQFF
>-|TRBV28|TRBJ2-5|-
TGTGCCAGCAGCCTCGTTTTGGGCAGGGGCGGTCAGACCCAGTACTTC
CASSLVLGRGGQTQYF
>-|TRBV13|TRBJ2-3|TRBD2
TGTGCCAGCAGCTTTGGGCGGGGGGACTACACAGATACGCAGTATTTT
CASSFGRGDYTDTQYF
>-|TRBV4-3|TRBJ1-2|-
TGCGCCAGCAGCCCCGACAGGTCCTCGGGTGGCTACACCTTC
CASSPDRSSGGYTF
>-|TRBV27|TRBJ2-3|-
TGTGCCAGCAGTTTATGGGGCAGGGGGGCAGATACGCAGTATTTT
CASSLWGRGADTQYF
>-|TRBV11-3|TRBJ2-1|TRBD2
TGTGCCAGCAGCTTAGATGGACTAGCGGGGCCATACAATGAGCAGTTCTTC
CASSLDGLAGPYNEQFF
>once|TRBV5-6|TRBJ2-1|-
TGTGCCAGCAGCTTAGAAGGGAGACTTCCGGATGAGCAGTTCTTC
CASSLEGRLPDEQFF
>-|TRBV9|TRBJ1-2|-
TGTGCCAGCAGCCCCCGACAGCTAGCGGATGGCTACACCTTC
CASSPRQLADGYTF
>-|TRBV6-4|TRBJ1-1|-
TGTGCCAGCAGTGACTCCGACAGACGGGAAGCTTTCTTT
CASSDSDRREAFF
>-|TRBV18|TRBJ2-5|TRBD2
TGTGCCAGCTCGCGTCTAGCGGGGGACGAGACCCAGTACTTC
CASSRLAGDETQYF
>-|TRBV9|TRBJ1-1|-
TGTGCCAGCAGCGTAGATAGCGGGGCTGAAGCTTTCTTT
CASSVDSGAEAFF
>medium-sized|TRBV4-3|TRBJ1-2|-
TGCGCCAGCAGCCCTCCCGGAGGGATCTATGGCTACACCTTC
CASSPPGGIYGYTF
>-|TRBV19|TRBJ2-1|TRBD2
TGTGCCAGTAGCCCGGGACTAGGAGTTGAGCAGTTCTTC
CASSPGLGVEQFF
>-|TRBV7-2|TRBJ1-1|-
TGTGCCAGCAGTAAATTCGGGGGTGAAGCTTTCTTT
CASSKFGGEAFF
>-|TRBV4-2|TRBJ2-5|-
TGTGCCAGCAGCCAGAGTAGGGGGGGGCAAGAGACCCAGTACTTC
CASSQSRGGQETQYF
>-|TRBV7-8|TRBJ2-1|-
TGTGCCAGCAGCAGCCGGGAAGGGGGTGAGCAGTTCTTC
CASSSREGGEQFF
>once|TRBV27|TRBJ2-1|TRBD1
TGTGCCAGCAGTTTCGCCGGGACAGGGGACAATGAGCAGTTCTTC
CASSFAGTGDNEQFF
>-|TRBV13|TRBJ2-7|-
TGTGCCAGCAGCCTGGGCAGGGGCATCTACGAGCAGTACTTC
CASSLGRGIYEQYF
>-|TRBV5-1|TRBJ1-3|-
TGCGCCAGCAGACAGACAAACTCTGGAAACACCATATATTTT
CASRQTNSGNTIYF
>-|TRBV2|TRBJ2-1|TRBD1
TGTGCCAGCAGTGCCCGGGACAGTAACAATGAGCAGTTCTTC
CASSARDSNNEQFF
>-|TRBV7-9|TRBJ1-1|TRBD1
TGTGCCAGCAGCAGGACAGGGGGTAACACTGAAGCTTTCTTT
CASSRTGGNTEAFF
>-|TRBV2|TRBJ1-4|TRBD1
TGTGCCAGCAGCCGGGACAGGGGGTCTGAAAAACTGTTTTTT
CASSRDRGSEKLFF
>-|TRBV6-1|TRBJ2-1|-
TGTGCCAGCAGTGGGGTCAGGTTCCTAGCCTATACCAATGAGCAGTTCTTC
CASSGVRFLAYTNEQFF
>-|TRBV7-2|TRBJ2-3|TRBD2
TGTGCCAGCAGCTTACGACCTGGACTAGCGGGATTAGATACGCAGTATTTT
CASSLRPGLAGLDTQYF
>-|TRBV7-2|TRBJ1-3|-
TGTGCCAGCAGCTTGGAACAGGGAAATTTAAGGGGAAACACCATATATTTT
CASSLEQGNLRGNTIYF
>-|TRBV4-3|TRBJ1-1|TRBD1
TGCGCCAGCAGCCAAGCGTTAGGACAGGGCAGGACTGAAGCTTTCTTT
CASSQALGQGRTEAFF
>once|TRBV9|TRBJ2-5|-
TGTGCCAGCAGCGTAGCGGGAGCCCGGGGAGAGACCCAGTACTTC
CASSVAGARGETQYF
>few|TRBV29-1|TRBJ1-1|-
TGCAGCGTGGAAGACAGTTTTAACACTGAAGCTTTCTTT
CSVEDSFNTEAFF
>once|TRBV29-1|TRBJ2-3|TRBD2
TGCAGCGTTGAAACTAGCGGGGGGCGAGACTGGGGCGCAGATACGCAGTATTTT
CSVETSGGRDWGADTQYF
>once|TRBV7-2|TRBJ1-1|-
TGTGCCAGCAGCCAGGGGATGAACACTGAAGCTTTCTTT
CASSQGMNTEAFF
>-|TRBV6-1|TRBJ2-4|-
TGTGCCAGCAGTGCCCTCGTCCAAAACATTCAGTACTTC
CASSALVQNIQYF
>-|TRBV27|TRBJ1-5|TRBD1
TGTGCCAGCAGCCAGGGGGATCGTCGCAATCAGCCCCAGCATTTT
CASSQGDRRNQPQHF
>-|TRBV5-4|TRBJ2-1|-
TGTGCCAGCAGCCCCCGGGACTCCAGCTCCTACAATGAGCAGTTCTTC
CASSPRDSSSYNEQFF
>-|TRBV28|TRBJ2-2|TRBD1
TGTGCCATCCGGACAGGGAAGGCCGGGGAGCTGTTTTTT
CAIRTGKAGELFF
>-|TRBV6-5|TRBJ1-1|-
TGTGCCAGCAGCACGAGGCTCACTGAAGCTTTCTTT
CASSTRLTEAFF